Following are 11 T cell receptor beta chains from one sample sequenced in a study of CXCR3-negative and CXCR3-positive naive CD8 T cells. 5' RACE with UMI labels generated the TRB cDNA libraries. With the 5' RACE reads reprocessed, TCRdb shows one record per CDR3 protein and no DNA. The sample has about 43,000 distinct CDR3 sequences; the top ten hold about 10%. The sample consisted of memory CD8+ T cells from blood. Every receptor here comes from a human donor in good health. Some clones in this sample may be carry-over from other donors' samples.

J is TRBJ1-4 and V is TRBV7-9; TCRdb gives TRBD1 as the D gene, but with no DNA this cannot be confirmed. Germline assignment: CDR1 SEHNR and CDR2 FQNEAQ (reference sequence). The CDR3 is made up of 16 amino acids. CDR3 in amino acids: CASSPRVWDTNEKLFF.

The CDR3 is CASTPGAYPDTQYF. The chain combines TRBV27 with TRBJ2-3; TCRdb proposes TRBD1, but this gene call is untestable without DNA. Germline V gene lookup returns CDR1 MNHEY and CDR2 SMNVEV (reference sequence). CDR3 length: 14 amino acids.

This chain uses TRBV9 with TRBJ1-2; TCRdb selects TRBD1, and the lack of DNA leaves this call unchecked. In germline, CDR1 is SGDLS, CDR2 YYNGEE. The CDR3 covers 16 residues. The CDR3 is CASSVGVRDRGNGYTF. Supplemented by reference TRBV9 and TRBJ1-2, the full variable domain reads DSGVTQTPKHLITATGQRVTLRCSPRSGDLSVYWYQQSLDQGLQFLIQYYNGEERAKGNILERFSAQQFPDLHSELNLSSLELGDSALYFCASSVGVRDRGNGYTFGSGTRLTVV.

The chain combines TRBV12-3 or TRBV12-4 with TRBJ1-1; the TCRdb call, TRBD1, lacks DNA for checking. CDR3 length: 21 residues. CDR3 residues: CASSLALVVAAGLSAVTEAFF.

The chain recombines TRBV6-4 with TRBJ2-3; TCRdb's D call, TRBD2, is unchecked because there is no DNA. There are 15 residues in the CDR3. Germline CDR1 is MRHNA and CDR2 is SNTAGT. The CDR3 reads CASSPTSGDSDTQYF.

CDR3: CSARRPGTGGRYTGELFF. The chain uses TRBV20-1 and TRBJ2-2; TCRdb outputs TRBD1, but without DNA this stays unchecked. Germline lookup yields CDR1 DFQATT and CDR2 SNEGSKA (reference sequence). The CDR3 runs to 18 residues.

J is TRBJ2-3 and V is TRBV5-5; TCRdb lists TRBD1, though no DNA is available to test this call. Germline loops: CDR1 SGHKS, CDR2 YYEKEE (reference sequence). CDR3 length: 17 amino acids. CDR3 protein: CASTFGPRQDSTDTQYF.

The chain uses TRBV7-9 and TRBJ1-1. The CDR3 is 14 residues long. CDR1 and CDR2 (germline): SEHNR, FQNEAQ (reference sequence). CDR3 protein: CASSPPGGKDRAFF.

This rearrangement joins TRBV12-3 or TRBV12-4 to TRBJ2-3; checking the TCRdb D call of TRBD1 is not possible without DNA. CDR3 length: 15 amino acids. The CDR3: CASSLGTGGPPTQYF.

The chain recombines TRBV5-1 with TRBJ2-7; TCRdb lists TRBD1, though no DNA is available to test this call. The germline V gene has CDR1 SGHRS and CDR2 YFSETQ. The CDR3 length is 12 residues. The CDR3 reads CASSPSPGEQYF.

This rearrangement joins TRBV7-3 to TRBJ2-7; absent DNA, TCRdb's TRBD1 call cannot be checked. The CDR3 has 16 residues. CDR1 and CDR2 from the germline V gene are SGHTA and FQGTGA. The CDR3 sequence: CASSLTGGLLSYEQYF.